This TCR beta chain is drawn from a study of T cell changes during pregnancy in multiple sclerosis. The protocol was immunoSEQ multiplex PCR, while the TCRdb copy is restricted to in-frame clones and leaves out a portion. The sample gives about 32,000 clones, 90% to 95% of which show up once; 3% to 4% is in the top ten. Trimming left V 1 base short and J 7 bases short, with 10 bases between. Germline-derived CDR1 and CDR2 are SEHNR and FQNEAQ (reference sequence). The CDR3 extends over 14 amino acids. Sequences were derived from CD8+ T cells from peripheral blood mononuclear cells, sampled in the second trimester of pregnancy. This chain joins TRBV7-9 and TRBJ1-4, with D perhaps matching TRBD1 (5 bases). This TCR was recovered from a female donor in good health, enrolled as a control in a pregnancy study. In DNA, the CDR3 is TGTGCCAGCAGCTTAGGGGGGGAAGGTGAAAAACTGTTTTTT. Translated, it gives CASSLGGEGEKLFF.